Below are 16 T cell receptor beta chains sequenced from a single sample in a study of blood T cell repertoires in COVID-19. Sequencing was performed with immunoSEQ multiplex PCR; in TCRdb, only in-frame clones are kept and a portion is missing. Altogether around 300,000 clones are present, around 90% being singletons, with the ten largest covering under 7%. The sample comprised peripheral blood. The receptors were sampled from a woman aged 25 to 45 with COVID-19, enrolled during active disease.

The V gene is TRBV19, the J gene TRBJ2-3; a possible D gene is TRBD2 (6 bases). Trimming pared 0 bases from V and 1 base from J, leaving 11 bases between. Germline CDR1 and CDR2: LNHDA and SQIVND (reference sequence). CDR3 length: 16 residues. The CDR3 nucleotides read TGTGCCAGTAGTATAGATCTCGTAGCGGGCACAGATACGCAGTATTTT. The encoded protein is CASSIDLVAGTDTQYF.

The chain recombines TRBV7-3 with TRBJ2-5, with 11 bases matching TRBD1. V dropped 0 bases and J dropped 5; count of bases not matched to a gene: 2. The germline V gene has CDR1 SGHTA and CDR2 FQGTGA. CDR3 length equals 15 residues. The CDR3 is CASSLTGTGGETQYF. CDR3 coding DNA: TGTGCCAGCAGCTTAACCGGGACAGGGGGTGAGACCCAGTACTTC. Full variable domain (outside the CDR3, taken from reference TRBV7-3 and TRBJ2-5): GAGVSQTPSNKVTEKGKYVELRCDPISGHTALYWYRQSLGQGPEFLIYFQGTGAADDSGLPNDRFFAVRPEGSVSTLKIQRTERGDSAVYLCASSLTGTGGETQYFGPGTRLLVL.

CDR3 loop: CASSWGLPGSYEQYF. The CDR3 DNA follows: TGCGCCAGCAGCTGGGGACTACCCGGTTCCTACGAGCAGTACTTC. The chain joins TRBV5-1 to TRBJ2-5, with 7 bases that match TRBD2. Matching the DNA end better, TRBJ2-7 makes the J call doubtful. The CDR3 is 15 amino acids. Germline CDR1 reads SGHRS; CDR2 reads YFSETQ.

The chain employs TRBV2 and TRBJ2-3; 7 bases match TRBD1. This CDR3 spans 14 amino acids. Germline trimming cut 9 bases from V and 5 bases from J; bases unmatched to any gene: 11. Germline values: CDR1 SNHLY, CDR2 FYNNEI. The CDR3 is CARQPRGTQDTQYF. The CDR3 DNA is TGTGCCAGACAACCCAGGGGGACGCAAGATACGCAGTATTTT.

J is TRBJ2-3 and V is TRBV28; 10 positions agree with TRBD1. The V segment lost 3 bases and the J segment 3 bases; nucleotides outside the gene matches: 9. The CDR3 length is 17 residues. Germline values: CDR1 MDHEN, CDR2 SYDVKM. The chain's CDR3 is CASSLVGGQGWTDTQYF. DNA for the CDR3: TGTGCCAGCAGTTTGGTCGGGGGACAGGGGTGGACAGATACGCAGTATTTT.

This chain connects TRBV5-6 to TRBJ2-7; the match to TRBD2 covers 8 bases. Per the germline V gene, CDR1 is SGHDT and CDR2 is YYEEEE. V gave up 6 bases and J gave up 3 bases; unmatched junction bases: 11. The CDR3 contains 15 residues. The DNA for the CDR3 is TGTGCCAGCACCCCGGGGGGGATCGAGAACTACGAGCAGTACTTC. Amino acid sequence: CASTPGGIENYEQYF. Full variable domain (remainder filled in from reference TRBV5-6 and TRBJ2-7): DAGVTQSPTHLIKTRGQQVTLRCSPKSGHDTVSWYQQALGQGPQFIFQYYEEEERQRGNFPDRFSGHQFPNYSSELNVNALLLGDSALYLCASTPGGIENYEQYFGPGTRLTVT.

This rearrangement joins TRBV18 to TRBJ2-7; a possible D gene is TRBD2 (6 bases). V was trimmed by 5 bases and J by 0 bases, leaving 20 bases between them. CDR3 length: 17 amino acids. Per the germline V gene, CDR1 is KGHSH and CDR2 is LQKENI. The CDR3: CASSSLGSGHSSYEQYF. CDR3 nucleotides: TGTGCCAGCTCATCCCTCGGGAGCGGGCATAGCTCCTACGAGCAGTACTTC.

The V and J genes are TRBV10-2 and TRBJ1-5; perhaps TRBD1 as D (5 bases). The CDR3 has 16 amino acids. Germline lookup yields CDR1 WSHSY and CDR2 SAAADI. Trimming stripped 3 bases from V and 2 bases from J, with 14 bases between. CDR3 in DNA: TGCGCCAGCAGTGATGGCCAGGGCTGGGGCAATCAGCCCCAGCATTTT. Amino acid sequence: CASSDGQGWGNQPQHF.

The chain is built from TRBV15 and TRBJ2-2; the match to TRBD1 covers 7 bases. Germline-derived CDR1 and CDR2 are LNHNV and YYDKDF (reference sequence). After removal of 4 bases from V and 4 bases from J, the junction contained 6 bases not matched to a gene. There are 15 residues in the CDR3. CDR3 in DNA: TGTGCCACCAGCAAAGACAGGGTCGGCACCGGGGAGCTGTTTTTT. Translating it yields CATSKDRVGTGELFF.

This chain links TRBV5-4 with TRBJ1-1, with 9 bases lining up with TRBD1. The CDR3 spans 18 residues. Germline V CDR1 and CDR2: SGHNT, YYREEE (reference sequence). Trimming took 4 bases from V and 7 from J; bases not matched to a gene: 20. The CDR3, as DNA: TGTGCCAGCAGCGTGGATATGGGGACCGGGACAGGGCTGGGTGAAGCTTTCTTT. As protein: CASSVDMGTGTGLGEAFF.

V and J are TRBV5-1 and TRBJ2-1, with TRBD2 identical over 7 bases. The J segment lost 6 bases and the V segment lost 0 bases, leaving 6 bases of the junction unmatched. Germline-derived CDR1 and CDR2 are SGHRS and YFSETQ. The CDR3 consists of 15 residues. CDR3 sequence: CASSLVGGSSNEQFF. For the CDR3, the DNA is TGCGCCAGCAGCTTGGTGGGCGGGAGTAGCAATGAGCAGTTCTTC.

The rearrangement uses TRBV2 and TRBJ1-2; D uncertain. This CDR3 has 14 residues. V lost 4 bases to trimming and J lost 0 bases, with 9 bases between them. Germline loops: CDR1 SNHLY, CDR2 FYNNEI. CDR3 sequence (DNA): TGTGCCAGCAGTGTGAGGGCAGCTAACTATGGCTACACCTTC. As protein: CASSVRAANYGYTF.

This rearrangement joins TRBV5-5 to TRBJ2-1, with 9 bases lining up with TRBD1. The junction had 8 bases not matched to a gene; V was cut back by 1 base and J by 9 bases. Germline V lookup: CDR1 SGHKS, CDR2 YYEKEE (reference sequence). This CDR3 spans 15 amino acids. The CDR3 DNA follows: TGTGCCAGCAGCTTGACAACAGGGGGCCTAGGTGAGCAGTTCTTC. Protein sequence: CASSLTTGGLGEQFF.

The rearrangement joins TRBV6-5 to TRBJ1-6; the match to TRBD1 covers 7 bases. The CDR3 runs 14 residues. CDR1 and CDR2 from the germline V gene are MNHEY and SVGAGI. The ends lost 4 bases at V and 4 bases at J; junction bases unmatched: 1. DNA of the CDR3: TGTGCCAGCAGTTTGGGACAGTATAATTCACCCCTCCACTTT. Translating it yields CASSLGQYNSPLHF.

This sequence joins TRBV5-3 and TRBJ1-6; TRBD1 is a possible D gene (5 bases). TRBV5-3 is an open reading frame whose function is uncertain. V lost 2 bases and J 9 bases, leaving 15 bases between the germline ends. The CDR3 consists of 15 residues. CDR3: CARSFIGQRGSPLHF. The DNA for the CDR3 is TGTGCCAGAAGCTTTATTGGACAACGCGGTTCACCCCTCCACTTT.

The V call is TRBV30, the J call TRBJ2-7; 11 nucleotides agree with TRBD1. CDR3 length: 12 amino acids. The ends lost 7 bases at V and 6 bases at J; junction bases unmatched: 5. Germline V gene sequence: CDR1 GTSNPN, CDR2 SVGIG (reference sequence). In DNA, the CDR3 is TGTGCCTTGGGACAGGGGGTCATCGAGCAGTACTTC. Amino acids: CALGQGVIEQYF.